Detailed here is one T cell receptor (beta chain). Its antigen is not identified. The sample is drawn from a study of T cells in Graves' hyperthyroidism and ophthalmopathy. The CDR3 sequence is 14 residues long. V was shortened by 5 bases and J by 2 bases, with 12 bases between the two germline ends. Germline V CDR1 and CDR2: SGHAT, FQNNGV. Patients having uncontrolled infection, another autoimmune disease, pregnancy or lactation were not included. Researchers amplified the TCR beta CDR3 regions from RNA transcripts. TCR CDR3 regions were first amplified by RT-PCR with HTBI primers. MiXCR, run by TCRdb on the multiplex PCR reads, gives a single entry per CDR3 protein. The sample has some 720,000 distinct CDR3 sequences; roughly 17% are singletons. Broader study findings: In the blood, most expanded thyroid clonotypes above 0.001 appeared as well.

The receptor was isolated from a man in his late teens or twenties with Graves' hyperthyroidism. The chain recombines TRBV11-2 with TRBJ2-5; tentatively, D is TRBD1 (5 bases). Sequencing input: blood. CDR3 sequence reads: CASSPWGLQETQYF. For the CDR3, the DNA is TGTGCCAGCAGCCCCTGGGGCCTTCAAGAGACCCAGTACTTC.